These 12 T cell receptor beta chains were all obtained from the same sample, sequenced in a study of blood T cell repertoires in COVID-19. Clones were sequenced by immunoSEQ multiplex PCR, and TCRdb holds only the in-frame ones, with some missing. Found here are over 75,000 clones, approximately 90% of them singletons; the top ten hold about 2.5%. Sequencing was carried out using peripheral blood. The origin of the receptors is a human donor with active COVID-19. The donor label of this sample is uncertain.

The rearrangement joins TRBV9 to TRBJ1-2; TRBD1 aligns across 9 bases. V was clipped by 6 bases and J by 3 bases; unmatched bases: 18. The germline CDR1 and CDR2 sequences are SGDLS and YYNGEE. The CDR3 is made up of 18 amino acids. The CDR3 loop is CASTLGVGTGRGDYGYTF. The DNA for the CDR3 is TGTGCCAGCACCCTGGGTGTTGGGACAGGGCGCGGGGACTATGGCTACACCTTC.

The chain is built from TRBV6-5 and TRBJ2-3; D is uncertain. This CDR3 has 13 residues. Germline V gene data show CDR1 as MNHEY and CDR2 as SVGAGI. V was trimmed by 6 bases and J by 7 bases, leaving 14 bases between them. As DNA, the CDR3 is TGTGCCAGCAGGCCCCTAGGCGTAAATACGCAGTATTTT. Translation: CASRPLGVNTQYF.

The rearrangement uses TRBV7-3 and TRBJ2-1; a weak D match, TRBD2 (6 bases). Germline assignment: CDR1 SGHTA and CDR2 FQGTGA. CDR3 length: 15 residues. The ends were cut back, 8 bases at V and 9 bases at J, with 23 bases in the middle. CDR3 loop: CASHLAGGGIGEQFF. The CDR3 nucleotides are TGTGCCAGCCACCTGGCCGGGGGAGGCATAGGTGAGCAGTTCTTC.

The chain's CDR3 is CASSQENNEGAEAFF. Here the CDR3 DNA reads TGCGCCAGCAGCCAAGAAAACAACGAGGGGGCTGAAGCTTTCTTT. This chain uses TRBV4-1 with TRBJ1-1; perhaps TRBD1 as D (6 bases). This CDR3 contains 15 residues. Germline CDR1 is MGHRA and CDR2 is YSYEKL. Trimming pared 0 bases from V and 6 bases from J, leaving 14 bases between.

The chain is built from TRBV18 and TRBJ2-5; unclear D gene. V lost 2 bases, J lost 4 bases, and 14 bases lay in between. CDR1 is KGHSH and CDR2 is LQKENI in the germline V gene. CDR3 size: 15 residues. The CDR3 spells CASSPEHSYGETQYF. In nucleotides, the CDR3 is TGTGCCAGCTCACCAGAGCACTCCTACGGAGAGACCCAGTACTTC.

The rearrangement links TRBV9 to TRBJ2-5, with 8 nucleotides matching TRBD1. The CDR3 runs to 15 residues. Germline V gene data show CDR1 as SGDLS and CDR2 as YYNGEE. J was trimmed by 5 bases and V by 4 bases; bases with no gene match: 10. The CDR3 region has the DNA TGTGCCAGCAGCCCCCGGACAGGGATTGAGGAGACCCAGTACTTC. Its translation: CASSPRTGIEETQYF.

V and J are TRBV27 and TRBJ2-2; possible D gene TRBD2, 7 bases. V lost 5 bases, J lost 4 bases, and 14 bases lay in between. Per germline, CDR1 MNHEY and CDR2 SMNVEV (reference sequence). There are 15 residues in the CDR3. In DNA, the CDR3 is TGTGCCAGCAGTATGGGGGGGCCAAGCACCGGGGAGCTGTTTTTT. Translating gives CASSMGGPSTGELFF.

CDR3 region: CASNAGMNSPLHF. The CDR3 region has the DNA TGCGCCAGCAACGCCGGGATGAATTCACCCCTCCACTTT. The chain couples TRBV5-1 to TRBJ1-6; D is uncertain. This CDR3 is 13 amino acids long. V lost 6 bases and J 7 bases, leaving 11 bases between the germline ends. Germline V gene lookup returns CDR1 SGHRS and CDR2 YFSETQ.

CDR3 in DNA: TGTGCCACCAGCAGAGATTGGATAGGGCAGGGGGCCGCCGGGGAGCTGTTTTTT. It codes for CATSRDWIGQGAAGELFF. The chain recombines TRBV15 with TRBJ2-2, with 8 nucleotides matching TRBD1. The V gene end was trimmed by 0 bases and the J gene end by 6 bases; junction bases not matched to a gene: 12. The CDR3 is made up of 18 amino acids. The germline V gene encodes CDR1 LNHNV and CDR2 YYDKDF (reference sequence).

The chain uses TRBV14 and TRBJ1-4; 7 nucleotides match TRBD1. This CDR3 region has 16 residues. V lost 3 bases and J lost 5; bases outside the gene matches: 9. Looked up from germline, CDR1 is SGHDN and CDR2 is FVKESK. CDR3 DNA sequence: TGTGCCAGCAGCCATCTTGACAGGGCTGGGAATGAAAAACTGTTTTTT. Translation gives CASSHLDRAGNEKLFF.

The chain links TRBV7-2 to TRBJ1-5; D might be TRBD1 (5 bases). CDR1 is SGHTA, CDR2 FQGNSA, per germline. V was pared by 1 base and J by 5 bases, with 18 bases between. CDR3 length: 17 amino acids. The CDR3 region has the DNA TGTGCCAGCAGCTTAGTTAAGGGGTGGGGCGGTGATCAGCCCCAGCATTTT. Its protein product is CASSLVKGWGGDQPQHF.

The V call is TRBV4-1, the J call TRBJ2-7; D might be TRBD2 (5 bases). Germline CDR1 and CDR2: MGHRA and YSYEKL. The CDR3 has 17 residues. Trimming stripped 3 bases from V and 0 bases from J, with 18 bases between. The CDR3 DNA follows: TGCGCCAGCAGCCAGGACTTCTGGGGAGCGGACTCCTACGAGCAGTACTTC. Its translation is CASSQDFWGADSYEQYF.